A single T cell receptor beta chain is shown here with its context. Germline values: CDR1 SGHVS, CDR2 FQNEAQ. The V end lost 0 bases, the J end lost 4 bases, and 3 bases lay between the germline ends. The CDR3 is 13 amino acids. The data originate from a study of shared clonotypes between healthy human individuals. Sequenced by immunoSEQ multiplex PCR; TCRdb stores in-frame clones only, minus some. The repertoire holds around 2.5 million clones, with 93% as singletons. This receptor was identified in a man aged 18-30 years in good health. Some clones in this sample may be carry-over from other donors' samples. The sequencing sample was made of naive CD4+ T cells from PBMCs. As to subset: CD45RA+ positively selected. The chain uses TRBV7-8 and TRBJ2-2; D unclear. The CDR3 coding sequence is TGTGCCAGCAGCTTAGCGTCCACCGGGGAGCTGTTTTTT. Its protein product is CASSLASTGELFF. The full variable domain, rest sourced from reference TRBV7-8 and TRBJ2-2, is GAGVSQSPRYKVAKRGQDVALRCDPISGHVSLFWYQQALGQGPEFLTYFQNEAQLDKSGLPSDRFFAERPEGSVSTLKIQRTQQEDSAVYLCASSLASTGELFFGEGSRLTVL.